The 21 T cell receptor beta chains below come from one sample, sequenced in a study of T cell changes during pregnancy in multiple sclerosis. Assay: immunoSEQ multiplex PCR; the TCRdb copy retains only in-frame clones and omits some. The sample shows under 70,000 clones, just over 90% of them seen only once. The sequences come from peripheral blood, collected in the second trimester of pregnancy. These receptors were obtained from a female donor with multiple sclerosis, enrolled in a pregnancy study.

This clone occurred once. The chain uses TRBV5-1 and TRBJ1-1; D not certain. The CDR3 covers 16 residues. V was pared by 0 bases and J by 1 base, with 13 bases between. In germline, CDR1 is SGHRS, CDR2 YFSETQ. The CDR3 nucleotides read TGCGCCAGCAGCTTGGTCCCCACATCGTCGAACACTGAAGCTTTCTTT. Translated, it gives CASSLVPTSSNTEAFF.

This chain's CDR3 is CASSPGGQGYAEQYF. Written as DNA, the CDR3 is TGTGCCAGCTCACCAGGGGGACAGGGCTATGCCGAGCAGTACTTC. The J gene is TRBJ2-7, the V gene TRBV18; TRBD1 aligns across 9 bases. V lost 2 bases and J lost 6; bases outside the gene matches: 8. The V gene's germline CDR1 is KGHSH and CDR2 LQKENI. The CDR3 extends over 15 amino acids.

The CDR3, as DNA: TGTGCCAGCAGTTACTCGGCCAGCGGGGGCACAGATACGCAGTATTTT. This gives the protein CASSYSASGGTDTQYF. This rearrangement joins TRBV6-6 to TRBJ2-3, with 7 bases matching TRBD2. The CDR3 contains 16 residues. V gave up 0 bases and J gave up 1 base; unmatched junction bases: 4. CDR1 is MNHNY and CDR2 is SVGAGI in the germline V gene (reference sequence).

The chain uses TRBV11-1 and TRBJ2-7; D possibly corresponds to TRBD2 (6 bases). The CDR3 totals 15 residues. The germline V and J ends were trimmed by 4 bases and 0 bases, with 13 bases remaining between them. Germline CDR1 reads SGHAT; CDR2 reads FQDESV (reference sequence). CDR3 DNA: TGTGCCAGCAGCTCCTCCTTCGGGGGCTCCTACGAGCAGTACTTC. Its translation is CASSSSFGGSYEQYF.

V is TRBV18 and J is TRBJ1-1, with D possibly matching TRBD1 (6 bases). The CDR3 extends over 15 amino acids. CDR1 and CDR2 from the germline V gene are KGHSH and LQKENI. The ends were cut back, 3 bases at V and 0 bases at J, with 11 bases in the middle. The CDR3 DNA follows: TGTGCCAGCTCACCCACACAGGGAGTGAACACTGAAGCTTTCTTT. This gives the protein CASSPTQGVNTEAFF.

This chain uses TRBV29-1 with TRBJ2-5; D gene uncertain. CDR1 and CDR2 (germline): SQVTM, ANQGSEA. This CDR3 has 12 residues. V was cut by 4 bases and J by 2 bases, with 8 bases left in between. The CDR3 loop is CSVVLLQETQYF. The CDR3 DNA reads TGCAGCGTTGTCTTGCTACAAGAGACCCAGTACTTC.

The rearrangement links TRBV11-2 to TRBJ1-6; D not certain. The CDR3 is made up of 17 amino acids. Germline-derived CDR1 and CDR2 are SGHAT and FQNNGV. Between the trimmed V and J ends, which lost 6 bases and 0 bases, there was a span of 15 bases. DNA of the CDR3: TGTGCCAGCAGGCGCCCCGGGTCGGGCTCCTATAATTCACCCCTCCACTTT. Amino acids: CASRRPGSGSYNSPLHF.

The chain employs TRBV7-9 and TRBJ1-1, with 7 positions matching TRBD1. The CDR3 sequence is 15 residues long. CDR1 is SEHNR, CDR2 FQNEAQ, per germline (reference sequence). The V segment lost 4 bases and the J segment 11 bases; nucleotides outside the gene matches: 16. The CDR3 region is CASSWPRGLGDAAFF. CDR3 DNA: TGTGCCAGCAGCTGGCCAAGGGGGCTGGGGGATGCGGCTTTCTTT.

This sequence joins TRBV10-2 and TRBJ1-5; TRBD1 might be the D (5 bases). Germline V gives CDR1 WSHSY, CDR2 SAAADI. The CDR3 loop spans 13 amino acids. The V gene lost 8 bases and the J gene lost 7 bases, with 15 bases spanning the gap. The CDR3 spells CASGAGYGQPQHF. In nucleotides, the CDR3 is TGCGCCAGCGGAGCAGGGTACGGCCAGCCCCAGCATTTT.

This chain links TRBV5-1 with TRBJ2-2; possible D gene TRBD1, 5 bases. CDR3 length equals 15 residues. Germline CDR1 is SGHRS and CDR2 is YFSETQ. V was pared by 6 bases and J by 4 bases, with 16 bases between. Here the CDR3 DNA reads TGCGCCAGCACCTCGGCAGGGTGGGGCACCGGGGAGCTGTTTTTT. It yields the protein CASTSAGWGTGELFF.

The genes are TRBV5-1 and TRBJ1-6; 7 bases match TRBD1. Germline V gives CDR1 SGHRS, CDR2 YFSETQ. The CDR3 covers 18 residues. V shed 1 base, J shed 9 bases, and the junction held 16 bases outside the gene matches. CDR3 in DNA: TGCGCCAGCAGCTTGTCCCCACAAAACCAGGGGGTGAGTTCACCCCTCCACTTT. Translating it yields CASSLSPQNQGVSSPLHF.

V usage is TRBV5-6 and J usage is TRBJ2-1, with D possibly TRBD2 on 7 matching bases. Germline V gene sequence: CDR1 SGHDT, CDR2 YYEEEE. This CDR3 contains 14 residues. The V gene lost 6 bases and the J gene lost 8 bases, with 18 bases spanning the gap. The CDR3 is CASILLGGEDEQFF. The CDR3 DNA reads TGTGCCAGCATCCTACTAGGGGGGGAGGATGAGCAGTTCTTC.

This rearrangement joins TRBV5-4 to TRBJ1-1; TRBD1 agrees at 7 bases. CDR3 length equals 13 residues. Germline CDR1 is SGHNT and CDR2 is YYREEE (reference sequence). The junction had 9 bases not matched to a gene; V was cut back by 5 bases and J by 8 bases. DNA for the CDR3: TGTGCCAGCAGGCATGCGGGACAGCCGGAAGCTTTCTTT. Protein: CASRHAGQPEAFF.

The rearrangement links TRBV6-5 to TRBJ1-2, with D unresolved. The length of the CDR3 is 15 residues. V lost 0 bases, J lost 6 bases, and 14 bases lay in between. From germline, CDR1 is MNHEY and CDR2 SVGAGI. In DNA form, the CDR3 reads TGTGCCAGCAGTTACTCGGTCAGTCCCGGGAATGGCTACACCTTC. Amino acids: CASSYSVSPGNGYTF.

This chain connects TRBV2 to TRBJ1-4; D might be TRBD1 (5 bases). V lost 5 bases and J 7 bases, leaving 8 bases between the germline ends. In germline, CDR1 is SNHLY, CDR2 FYNNEI. This CDR3 comprises 12 residues. CDR3 sequence: CASSWGVEKLFF. CDR3 DNA: TGTGCCAGCAGTTGGGGGGTTGAAAAACTGTTTTTT.

The V and J genes are TRBV18 and TRBJ1-6; TRBD1 agrees at 7 bases. V gave up 5 bases and J gave up 5 bases; unmatched junction bases: 3. The germline V gene encodes CDR1 KGHSH and CDR2 LQKENI. The CDR3 consists of 14 residues. This CDR3 reads CASSSTGNNSPLHF. The CDR3 DNA follows: TGTGCCAGCTCATCGACAGGGAATAATTCACCCCTCCACTTT.

In its sample, this clone was seen once. The genes are TRBV6-4 and TRBJ1-1; possible D gene TRBD1, 6 bases. V lost 0 bases and J lost 9, with 14 bases in between. The CDR3 covers 14 residues. Germline CDR1 is MRHNA and CDR2 is SNTAGT. For the CDR3, the DNA is TGTGCCAGCAGTGACTCGGGGGACACCTCTCAAGCTTTCTTT. Encoded protein: CASSDSGDTSQAFF.

J is TRBJ1-4 and V is TRBV5-1, with 7 nucleotides matching TRBD1. Germline V gives CDR1 SGHRS, CDR2 YFSETQ. CDR3 length: 15 amino acids. V was clipped by 7 bases and J by 4 bases; unmatched bases: 10. CDR3: CASALQGQLNEKLFF. In DNA form, the CDR3 reads TGCGCCAGCGCGCTCCAGGGACAGCTTAATGAAAAACTGTTTTTT. The complete variable domain, with remaining parts taken from reference TRBV5-1 and TRBJ1-4, reads KAGVTQTPRYLIKTRGQQVTLSCSPISGHRSVSWYQQTPGQGLQFLFEYFSETQRNKGNFPGRFSGRQFSNSRSEMNVSTLELGDSALYLCASALQGQLNEKLFFGSGTQLSVL.

This clone was counted between two and nine times. This sequence joins TRBV7-9 and TRBJ1-4, with 8 bases aligning to TRBD1. The trim removed 5 bases at V and 10 bases at J, leaving 9 bases unmatched. Per the germline V gene, CDR1 is SEHNR and CDR2 is FQNEAQ (reference sequence). This CDR3 has 14 amino acids. The CDR3 DNA reads TGTGCCAGCAGCCCTCGGACAGGGTCGGGAAAACTGTTTTTT. This translates into CASSPRTGSGKLFF.

This clone has only a few counts. The rearrangement links TRBV9 to TRBJ2-3; the match to TRBD1 covers 7 bases. This CDR3 spans 14 amino acids. The germline CDR1 and CDR2 sequences are SGDLS and YYNGEE. J was trimmed by 3 bases and V by 4 bases; bases with no gene match: 5. Here the CDR3 reads CASSRQGSTDTQYF. The CDR3 nucleotides read TGTGCCAGCAGCCGACAGGGTTCAACAGATACGCAGTATTTT.

This chain joins TRBV2 and TRBJ1-2, with D possibly being TRBD1 (6 bases). The V end lost 4 bases, the J end lost 7 bases, and 10 bases lay between the germline ends. From germline, CDR1 is SNHLY and CDR2 FYNNEI. The CDR3 extends over 12 amino acids. The CDR3 bases are TGTGCCAGCAGTGTGGACAGCTTTGGCTACACCTTC. As protein: CASSVDSFGYTF. Drawing the rest from reference TRBV2 and TRBJ1-2, the complete variable domain is EPEVTQTPSHQVTQMGQEVILRCVPISNHLYFYWYRQILGQKVEFLVSFYNNEISEKSEIFDDQFSVERPDGSNFTLKIRSTKLEDSAMYFCASSVDSFGYTFGSGTRLTVV.